Shown below are 28 T cell receptor beta chains from a single sample sequenced in a study of human T cells and chemical hapten exposure. Time point of the sample: patch test 2, 6 weeks after DPC sensitization. The treatment is: therapeutic diphenylcyclopropenone sensitization with weekly scalp DPC. TCRdb called the RACE reads again in MiXCR, with one record for every CDR3 protein. The data hold tens of thousands of distinct CDR3 sequences, with 6.5% to 8% observed a single time. The starting material was whole blood, obtained in connection with sensitization to the hapten diphenylcyclopropenone (DPC). These receptors originate from a woman in her thirties with alopecia areata. Some clones in this sample may be carry-over from other donors' samples.

This clonotype showed up just a few times. One end of the junction varies from germline; a read error may be responsible. This chain uses TRBV20-1 with TRBJ2-4; TRBD1 agrees at 7 bases. This CDR3 has 15 amino acids. Germline-derived CDR1 and CDR2 are DFQATT and SNEGSKA (reference sequence). In nucleotides, the CDR3 is TGCAGTGCCAGAGGGACAGCAGCAGCCAAAAACATTCAGTACTTC. Residues: CSARGTAAAKNIQYF.

This clonotype has just a few counts. The rearrangement links TRBV27 to TRBJ1-2; 10 positions match TRBD1. Germline V gene lookup returns CDR1 MNHEY and CDR2 SMNVEV (reference sequence). Germline trimming cut 3 bases from V and 6 bases from J; bases unmatched to any gene: 4. This CDR3 region has 14 residues. The CDR3, as DNA: TGTGCCAGCAGTTTGGGACAGGGGTACCATGGCTACACCTTC. This gives the protein CASSLGQGYHGYTF.

To note about this clonotype: This may stem from a read error, because a much larger clone lies one nucleotide away. The chain employs TRBV20-1 and TRBJ2-3; D remains ambiguous. The germline CDR1 and CDR2 sequences are DFQATT and SNEGSKA (reference sequence). The CDR3 runs 13 residues. As DNA, the CDR3 is TGCAGTGCTAGTTCTCCCGACACAGTTACGCAGTATTTT. It specifies CSASSPDTVTQYF.

In this sample, this clonotype turned up a few times. J is TRBJ1-2 and V is TRBV11-2, with D maybe TRBD1 (6 bases). Trimming removed 5 bases from V and 4 bases from J, with 17 bases in between. The CDR3 has 15 amino acids. Germline loops: CDR1 SGHAT, CDR2 FQNNGV. CDR3 in amino acids: CASSPAGGEIYGYTF. The CDR3 nucleotides are TGTGCCAGCAGCCCCGCTGGGGGCGAGATCTATGGCTACACCTTC.

This clonotype appeared many times. CDR3 loop: CASSQDTGGNNEQFF. The CDR3 region has the DNA TGTGCCAGCAGCCAAGATACGGGGGGGAACAATGAGCAGTTCTTC. The J gene is TRBJ2-1, the V gene TRBV3-1; 8 bases map to TRBD2. V gave up 0 bases and J gave up 5 bases; unmatched junction bases: 3. The CDR3 totals 15 residues. The V gene's germline CDR1 is LGHDT and CDR2 YNNKEL (reference sequence).

The table lists this clonotype with many counts. V and J are TRBV7-8 and TRBJ2-7; TRBD2 matches 8 bases. This CDR3 spans 16 amino acids. V lost 0 bases, J lost 2 bases, and 6 bases stayed unmatched. From germline, CDR1 is SGHVS and CDR2 FQNEAQ. DNA for the CDR3: TGTGCCAGCAGCTTAGCCCAGCCGGGGGGGACCTACGAGCAGTACTTC. Its translation is CASSLAQPGGTYEQYF.

The table lists this clonotype with many counts. The rearrangement joins TRBV5-1 to TRBJ2-3; D may correspond to TRBD1 or TRBD2 (5 bases each). The CDR3 contains 15 residues. Trimming removed 1 base from V and 2 bases from J, with 11 bases in between. Germline V CDR1 and CDR2: SGHRS, YFSETQ. CDR3 DNA sequence: TGCGCCAGCAGCTTGCCCCCGGGGACCACAGATACGCAGTATTTT. Protein sequence: CASSLPPGTTDTQYF.

The chain recombines TRBV10-3 with TRBJ2-3; 8 positions agree with TRBD2. There are 16 residues in the CDR3. The V gene's germline CDR1 is ENHRY and CDR2 SYGVKD. V was clipped by 3 bases and J by 6 bases; unmatched bases: 11. Here the CDR3 reads CAISDGRGGPPDTQYF. DNA of the CDR3: TGTGCCATCAGTGACGGGAGGGGGGGCCCCCCCGATACGCAGTATTTT.

This clonotype was counted only a few times. The chain carries TRBV18 and TRBJ1-2; D may be TRBD1 (5 bases). Trimming removed 3 bases at V and 0 bases at J, with 11 bases between. The CDR3 has 15 amino acids. Germline assignment: CDR1 KGHSH and CDR2 LQKENI. This chain's CDR3 is CASSPLTAPNYGYTF. The CDR3 coding sequence is TGTGCCAGCTCACCCCTGACAGCCCCTAACTATGGCTACACCTTC.

This clonotype was counted a few times. The gene calls are TRBV19 and TRBJ1-5, with a weak D call TRBD1 (6 bases). CDR1 and CDR2 from the germline V gene are LNHDA and SQIVND (reference sequence). The CDR3 is made up of 15 amino acids. Trimming removed 3 bases at V and 2 bases at J, with 11 bases between. The CDR3 here is CASSIGRGRNQPQHF. The CDR3 coding sequence is TGTGCCAGTAGTATTGGCAGGGGACGCAATCAGCCCCAGCATTTT.

This clonotype was detected ten times or more. The chain combines TRBV12-3 or TRBV12-4 with TRBJ1-2; D gene ambiguous. The length of the CDR3 is 13 residues. With 1 base removed from V and 3 bases from J, the gap between germline ends came to 6 bases. Here the CDR3 reads CASSLDGYYGYTF. CDR3 bases: TGTGCCAGCAGTTTAGACGGGTACTATGGCTACACCTTC.

This clonotype was picked up many times. V is TRBV3-1 and J is TRBJ1-2; D unclear. Germline V CDR1 and CDR2: LGHDT, YNNKEL (reference sequence). The CDR3 has 15 residues. The V end was cut by 0 bases, the J end by 0 bases, with 8 bases between. CDR3 DNA: TGTGCCAGCAGCCAAGATCAGGTTGCTAACTATGGCTACACCTTC. Amino acids: CASSQDQVANYGYTF.

This clonotype was counted only a few times. The chain joins TRBV20-1 to TRBJ1-5; a weak D match, TRBD1 (5 bases). The CDR3 has 12 residues. The V and J ends lost 0 bases and 12 bases respectively, with 12 bases between them. Per germline, CDR1 DFQATT and CDR2 SNEGSKA (reference sequence). The CDR3 DNA is TGCAGTGCTAGAGAACCGGGGGGGGGCCAGCATTTT. Its translation: CSAREPGGGQHF.

This clonotype has a count of ten or more. The J gene is TRBJ2-3, the V gene TRBV12-3 or TRBV12-4; D is tentatively TRBD1 or TRBD2 (6 bases each). V gave up 5 bases and J gave up 4 bases, with 22 bases separating them. The CDR3 loop spans 17 amino acids. This CDR3 reads CASSPGSRDRRADTQYF. CDR3 sequence (DNA): TGTGCCAGCAGTCCCGGATCCCGCGACAGGAGGGCAGATACGCAGTATTTT.

This clonotype was seen at least ten times. V and J are TRBV2 and TRBJ2-3, with 7 positions matching TRBD1. Germline V CDR1 and CDR2: SNHLY, FYNNEI. Unmatched junction bases numbered 6, after V lost 5 bases and J lost 4 bases. This CDR3 spans 14 amino acids. The CDR3 DNA sequence: TGTGCCAGCAGTATAGACAGGGTGGCAGATACGCAGTATTTT. This sequence encodes CASSIDRVADTQYF.

This clonotype was counted at least ten times. This chain uses TRBV29-1 with TRBJ2-3; D is undetermined. With 7 bases removed from V and 2 bases from J, the gap between germline ends came to 13 bases. The CDR3 loop spans 13 amino acids. Germline V gives CDR1 SQVTM, CDR2 ANQGSEA. The CDR3 coding sequence is TGCAGCGCATCGGACCTCTTCACAGATACGCAGTATTTT. It codes for CSASDLFTDTQYF.

Turning to this clonotype: A much bigger clone sits one base away, suggesting this may be a read error. Lacking the conserved final phenylalanine or tryptophan, this CDR3 likely reflects a read error. The chain joins TRBV12-5 to TRBJ2-2; a possible D gene is TRBD2 (5 bases). CDR3 length: 17 amino acids. Trimming cost V 0 bases and J 3 bases, with 14 bases left between them. From germline, CDR1 is LGHNT and CDR2 FRNRAP. The CDR3, as DNA: TGTGCTAGTGGTTTGGTACGGGCGGGCCTGGACACCGGGGAGCTGTTTCTT. This gives the protein CASGLVRAGLDTGELFL.

Many counts were recorded for this clonotype. The rearrangement links TRBV13 to TRBJ2-3, with D maybe TRBD1 (7 bases). The V end lost 0 bases, the J end lost 8 bases, and 15 bases lay between the germline ends. The CDR3 spans 15 residues. Per germline, CDR1 PRHDT and CDR2 FYEKMQ (reference sequence). The CDR3 DNA sequence: TGTGCCAGCAGCTTAGGACCAGGGGGAGGAGGTACGCAGTATTTT. Translated: CASSLGPGGGGTQYF.

This clonotype was recorded at least ten times. The CDR3: CASSTAILAKNIQYF. CDR3 in DNA: TGTGCCAGCTCGACAGCTATCCTAGCCAAAAACATTCAGTACTTC. J is TRBJ2-4 and V is TRBV6-5, with TRBD1 as a possible D gene (5 bases). V lost 8 bases and J 0 bases, leaving 14 bases between the germline ends. Germline V lookup: CDR1 MNHEY, CDR2 SVGAGI. CDR3 length equals 15 residues.

Only a few counts were recorded for this clonotype. The V gene is TRBV6-6, the J gene TRBJ1-2; D is unclear. The CDR3 has 12 amino acids. V lost 7 bases to trimming and J lost 2 bases, with 8 bases between them. Germline CDR1 reads MNHNY; CDR2 reads SVGAGI (reference sequence). CDR3 DNA sequence: TGTGCCAGCATGGTAGCGAACTATGGCTACACCTTC. Translated, it gives CASMVANYGYTF.

This chain joins TRBV12-3 or TRBV12-4 and TRBJ2-5; the match to TRBD1 covers 8 bases. This CDR3 region has 15 residues. Trimming removed 5 bases from V and 3 bases from J; junction bases left unmatched: 8. CDR3: CASSTMGTGEETQYF. CDR3 nucleotides: TGTGCCAGCAGTACGATGGGGACAGGAGAAGAGACCCAGTACTTC.

This clonotype occurred many times. The rearrangement links TRBV5-1 to TRBJ1-1, with D hard to call. This CDR3 is built from 13 residues. CDR1 is SGHRS, CDR2 YFSETQ, per germline. Between the trimmed V and J ends, which lost 3 bases and 0 bases, there was a span of 6 bases. The CDR3 bases are TGCGCCAGCAGCTCTACTTTGAACACTGAAGCTTTCTTT. This gives the protein CASSSTLNTEAFF.

There are a few counts of this clonotype. V is TRBV20-1 and J is TRBJ1-2, with TRBD1 matching 7 bases. The CDR3 runs 15 residues. Per the germline V gene, CDR1 is DFQATT and CDR2 is SNEGSKA (reference sequence). The V and J ends lost 4 bases and 4 bases, in that order; junction bases with no gene match: 12. This chain's CDR3 is CSATDREGVTYGYTF. The CDR3 DNA follows: TGCAGTGCTACAGACAGGGAGGGAGTTACCTATGGCTACACCTTC.

This clonotype has at least ten counts. J is TRBJ2-7 and V is TRBV5-1, with 9 positions matching TRBD1. The CDR3 is 15 residues long. Trimming removed 4 bases from V and 1 base from J; junction bases left unmatched: 6. Germline loops: CDR1 SGHRS, CDR2 YFSETQ. This chain's CDR3 is CASSTGTGWSYEQYF. The DNA for the CDR3 is TGCGCCAGCAGCACCGGGACAGGGTGGTCCTACGAGCAGTACTTC.

Turning to this clonotype: A much larger clone lies a single base off, so this may be a read error. The CDR3 loop reads CASSPTSRGATDTQYF. CDR3 nucleotides: TGTGCCAGCTCACCTACTAGCAGGGGGGCCACAGATACGCAGTATTTT. The rearrangement joins TRBV18 to TRBJ2-3; D possibly corresponds to TRBD1 (7 bases). The CDR3 extends over 16 amino acids. The V end was cut by 3 bases, the J end by 2 bases, with 15 bases between. Per germline, CDR1 KGHSH and CDR2 LQKENI.

This clonotype came up many times. The rearrangement links TRBV3-1 to TRBJ1-6; D gene ambiguous. Looked up from germline, CDR1 is LGHDT and CDR2 is YNNKEL (reference sequence). V was shortened by 6 bases and J by 5 bases, with 14 bases between the two germline ends. CDR3 length equals 15 residues. CDR3 nucleotide sequence: TGTGCCAGCAGGCCCGCGAGGGTGAATAATTCACCCCTCCACTTT. Residues: CASRPARVNNSPLHF.

This clonotype appeared many times. The chain employs TRBV25-1 and TRBJ1-2; unclear D gene. Between the trimmed V and J ends, which lost 2 bases and 0 bases, there was a span of 13 bases. Germline V CDR1 and CDR2: MGHDK, SYGVNS. CDR3 size: 16 residues. CDR3 in DNA: TGTGCCAGCAGTGAACAGAGGACGGTCACTAACTATGGCTACACCTTC. Translating it yields CASSEQRTVTNYGYTF.

This clonotype was seen many times. The gene calls are TRBV9 and TRBJ2-2; tentatively, D is TRBD2 (5 bases). Germline V gene sequence: CDR1 SGDLS, CDR2 YYNGEE. This CDR3 is 15 amino acids long. The V end was cut by 0 bases, the J end by 5 bases, with 11 bases between. DNA of the CDR3: TGTGCCAGCAGCGTAGGAGGGCGAGAGACCGGGGAGCTGTTTTTT. Protein product: CASSVGGRETGELFF. The whole variable domain, filled in from reference TRBV9 and TRBJ2-2, reads DSGVTQTPKHLITATGQRVTLRCSPRSGDLSVYWYQQSLDQGLQFLIQYYNGEERAKGNILERFSAQQFPDLHSELNLSSLELGDSALYFCASSVGGRETGELFFGEGSRLTVL.